What follows are 16 T cell receptor beta chains derived from one specimen sequenced in a study of CD8 T cells in Susac syndrome. RNA totalling about 0.5 to 1 ug underwent reverse transcription with random hexamers. TCRdb processed the immunoSEQ multiplex PCR reads anew with MiXCR; each CDR3 protein has one entry. The sample consists of over 150,000 distinct CDR3 sequences, around 96% of them appearing once. Material for sequencing was CD4+ T cells from PBMCs. The receptors here all came from a human donor with Susac syndrome.

As for this clonotype: One end of the junction is discordant with germline, which a read error may explain. The V gene is TRBV3-1, the J gene TRBJ2-1, with D maybe TRBD2 (5 bases). The CDR3 covers 16 residues. CDR1 and CDR2 from the germline V gene are LGHDT and YNNKEL (reference sequence). Here the CDR3 reads CASSQVGAPSSNEQFF. CDR3 nucleotides: TGTGCCAGCAGCCAAGTGGGAGCGCCGTCCTCCAATGAGCAGTTCTTC.

The chain links TRBV1 to TRBJ1-1. TRBV1 is marked as a pseudogene. CDR3 length equals 14 residues. CDR3 DNA sequence: TGCACCAGCAGCCAAGAGGCCGGGAACACTGAAGCTTTCTTT. Its protein product is CTSSQEAGNTEAFF.

This chain joins TRBV20-1 and TRBJ2-3; D possibly corresponds to TRBD2 (5 bases). The V end lost 3 bases, the J end lost 5 bases, and 9 bases lay between the germline ends. Germline values: CDR1 DFQATT, CDR2 SNEGSKA (reference sequence). The CDR3 is 12 amino acids. CDR3 DNA: TGCAGTGCTAGGAGACGGGAAGATACGCAGTATTTT. It encodes CSARRREDTQYF.

This clonotype appeared once. CDR3 amino acids: CASSFPKRGPDTQYF. In DNA, the CDR3 is TGTGCCAGCAGTTTTCCCAAACGCGGACCAGATACGCAGTATTTT. V and J are TRBV28 and TRBJ2-3; D gene unclear. The germline CDR1 and CDR2 sequences are MDHEN and SYDVKM. The CDR3 has 15 residues. V lost 3 bases and J lost 4, with 14 bases in between.

The chain recombines TRBV28 with TRBJ1-2, with TRBD1 matching over 7 bases. Germline V gene lookup returns CDR1 MDHEN and CDR2 SYDVKM. V was clipped by 10 bases and J by 4 bases; unmatched bases: 9. This CDR3 is built from 13 residues. CDR3 loop: CAITDRDSYGYTF. The DNA for the CDR3 is TGTGCCATCACCGATAGGGACAGCTATGGCTACACCTTC.

This chain joins TRBV18 and TRBJ2-5, with a weak D call TRBD1 (6 bases). CDR3 length: 15 amino acids. The V and J ends lost 3 bases and 5 bases respectively, with 16 bases between them. Germline V gene sequence: CDR1 KGHSH, CDR2 LQKENI. Here the CDR3 reads CASSPETGSEETQYF. Here the CDR3 DNA reads TGTGCCAGCTCACCCGAAACAGGGTCGGAGGAGACCCAGTACTTC.

The chain combines TRBV20-1 with TRBJ1-1; a weak D match, TRBD1 (5 bases). The CDR3 covers 13 residues. V was shortened by 1 base and J by 1 base, with 7 bases between the two germline ends. Germline lookup yields CDR1 DFQATT and CDR2 SNEGSKA (reference sequence). Here the CDR3 reads CSARGDPNTEAFF. CDR3 DNA sequence: TGCAGTGCTAGAGGGGACCCGAACACTGAAGCTTTCTTT.

The chain recombines TRBV15 with TRBJ1-4, with TRBD1 as a possible D gene (5 bases). CDR1 and CDR2 (germline): LNHNV, YYDKDF (reference sequence). This CDR3 has 14 amino acids. V dropped 1 base and J dropped 7 bases, with 10 bases sitting between them. CDR3 coding DNA: TGTGCCACCAGCAGAGTCCTTGGGGGTGAAAAACTGTTTTTT. Amino acid sequence: CATSRVLGGEKLFF.

The V and J genes are TRBV9 and TRBJ2-3, with D possibly matching TRBD2 (6 bases). V was shortened by 0 bases and J by 4 bases, with 9 bases between the two germline ends. CDR3 length: 14 amino acids. Germline V gives CDR1 SGDLS, CDR2 YYNGEE. CDR3 amino acids: CASSVVEGADTQYF. The CDR3 coding sequence is TGTGCCAGCAGCGTAGTGGAGGGAGCAGATACGCAGTATTTT.

V usage is TRBV20-1 and J usage is TRBJ2-3, with D possibly TRBD1 on 6 matching bases. Germline lookup yields CDR1 DFQATT and CDR2 SNEGSKA (reference sequence). The CDR3 has 14 residues. Deletions cut 5 bases from V and 0 bases from J, with 12 bases between. CDR3 residues: CSARRGLSTDTQYF. For the CDR3, the DNA is TGCAGTGCTCGCAGGGGTTTAAGCACAGATACGCAGTATTTT.

This clonotype has a single count. The chain employs TRBV7-9 and TRBJ2-5, with D hard to call. Germline-derived CDR1 and CDR2 are SEHNR and FQNEAQ (reference sequence). V lost 5 bases and J lost 5, with 9 bases in between. The CDR3 extends over 12 amino acids. The CDR3 coding sequence is TGTGCCAGCAGCGGCGTTTGGGAGACCCAGTACTTC. This sequence encodes CASSGVWETQYF.

V and J are TRBV9 and TRBJ2-1, with 10 positions matching TRBD2. The germline CDR1 and CDR2 sequences are SGDLS and YYNGEE. The V and J ends lost 4 bases and 4 bases, in that order; junction bases with no gene match: 5. This CDR3 contains 15 residues. The CDR3 bases are TGTGCCAGCAGCTCGGGGACTAGCGAGTACAATGAGCAGTTCTTC. This encodes CASSSGTSEYNEQFF.

The chain links TRBV28 to TRBJ2-7; unclear D gene. CDR1 and CDR2 from the germline V gene are MDHEN and SYDVKM. The CDR3 totals 13 residues. V lost 2 bases and J lost 2, with 7 bases in between. The CDR3: CASSLAAPYEQYF. The DNA for the CDR3 is TGTGCCAGCAGTTTAGCCGCCCCCTACGAGCAGTACTTC.

The chain combines TRBV5-1 with TRBJ2-3; 11 bases are shared with TRBD1. The CDR3 totals 14 residues. The V gene's germline CDR1 is SGHRS and CDR2 YFSETQ. V was clipped by 3 bases and J by 5 bases; unmatched bases: 2. The CDR3 bases are TGCGCCAGCAGCTCGGGACAGGGGGAAGATACGCAGTATTTT. Its protein is CASSSGQGEDTQYF.

The sample holds one count of this clonotype. The chain uses TRBV20-1 and TRBJ1-4; 7 nucleotides agree with TRBD1. Germline V lookup: CDR1 DFQATT, CDR2 SNEGSKA (reference sequence). V was pared by 5 bases and J by 6 bases, with 12 bases of the junction left unmatched. CDR3 length: 15 amino acids. The CDR3 here is CSARRRQGGYEKLFF. The DNA for the CDR3 is TGCAGTGCTCGAAGAAGACAGGGAGGCTATGAAAAACTGTTTTTT.

The chain uses TRBV24-1 and TRBJ2-5; D unresolved. CDR1 is KGHDR and CDR2 is SFDVKD in the germline V gene. The CDR3 is 13 amino acids. V was pared by 5 bases and J by 2 bases, with 8 bases between. For the CDR3, the DNA is TGTGCCACCAGTGGAGACCCTCAAGAGACCCAGTACTTC. It yields the protein CATSGDPQETQYF.